The 13 T cell receptor beta chains presented below share a single source sample, sequenced in a study of blood T cell repertoires in COVID-19. The data were produced by immunoSEQ multiplex PCR, yet TCRdb's version contains in-frame clones alone and is incomplete. The sample has approximately 340,000 clones, approximately 86% seen once. The sequenced material came from peripheral blood. The receptors derive from a man aged 25-40 years with COVID-19, enrolled during active disease.

This rearrangement joins TRBV24-1 to TRBJ2-1; D perhaps matches TRBD1 (6 bases). Germline V gene sequence: CDR1 KGHDR, CDR2 SFDVKD. V lost 4 bases, J lost 9 bases, and 15 bases lay in between. The CDR3 totals 14 residues. In DNA, the CDR3 is TGTGCCACCAGTGACCAACAGGGTTTTGGTGAGCAGTTCTTC. It codes for CATSDQQGFGEQFF.

This chain links TRBV11-1 with TRBJ2-3; maybe TRBD1 (6 bases). Trimming left V 2 bases short and J 2 bases short, with 11 bases between. This CDR3 is built from 15 residues. Germline V gene data show CDR1 as SGHAT and CDR2 as FQDESV (reference sequence). CDR3 nucleotides: TGTGCCAGCAGCTTACTACGACAGGCCACAGATACGCAGTATTTT. As protein: CASSLLRQATDTQYF. The full variable domain, in which reference TRBV11-1 and TRBJ2-3 provide the parts outside the CDR3, is EAEVAQSPRYKITEKSQAVAFWCDPISGHATLYWYRQILGQGPELLVQFQDESVVDDSQLPKDRFSAERLKGVDSTLKIQPAELGDSAMYLCASSLLRQATDTQYFGPGTRLTVL.

V and J are TRBV9 and TRBJ2-1; 7 bases map to TRBD1. CDR3 length: 13 amino acids. V gave up 2 bases and J gave up 6 bases; unmatched junction bases: 2. Germline CDR1 SGDLS, CDR2 YYNGEE. The CDR3 reads CASSVTGANEQFF. For the CDR3, the DNA is TGTGCCAGCAGCGTTACAGGGGCCAATGAGCAGTTCTTC.

The V gene is TRBV5-1, the J gene TRBJ2-2; D possibly corresponds to TRBD2 (5 bases). The CDR3 totals 15 residues. Germline V gene data show CDR1 as SGHRS and CDR2 as YFSETQ. V gave up 4 bases and J gave up 1 base, with 11 bases separating them. DNA for the CDR3: TGCGCCAGCAGCCGGACTCAGGTGAACACCGGGGAGCTGTTTTTT. Encoded protein: CASSRTQVNTGELFF.

This clone was detected only once. This chain uses TRBV7-9 with TRBJ2-2; D perhaps matches TRBD1 (6 bases). Germline V gives CDR1 SEHNR, CDR2 FQNEAQ (reference sequence). V was cut by 5 bases and J by 1 base, with 14 bases left in between. The CDR3 has 16 amino acids. The CDR3 nucleotides read TGTGCCAGCAGCAACTTTGGGACATGGAACACCGGGGAGCTGTTTTTT. Protein sequence: CASSNFGTWNTGELFF.

The CDR3 nucleotides read TGTGCCAGGGGACAGCTCAGCTCCTACGAGCAGTACTTC. Its translation: CARGQLSSYEQYF. J is TRBJ2-7 and V is TRBV2; TRBD1 agrees at 7 bases. After removal of 9 bases from V and 0 bases from J, the junction contained 5 bases not matched to a gene. Germline-derived CDR1 and CDR2 are SNHLY and FYNNEI. The CDR3 consists of 13 residues. The full variable domain, rest sourced from reference TRBV2 and TRBJ2-7, is EPEVTQTPSHQVTQMGQEVILRCVPISNHLYFYWYRQILGQKVEFLVSFYNNEISEKSEIFDDQFSVERPDGSNFTLKIRSTKLEDSAMYFCARGQLSSYEQYFGPGTRLTVT.

This chain joins TRBV10-3 and TRBJ2-7, with TRBD2 matching 16 bases. Germline loops: CDR1 ENHRY, CDR2 SYGVKD. The CDR3 is 16 residues long. V was clipped by 5 bases and J by 4 bases; unmatched bases: 5. Here the CDR3 reads CAISPGTSGGAYEQYF. The CDR3 nucleotides are TGTGCCATCAGTCCCGGGACTAGCGGGGGGGCTTACGAGCAGTACTTC.

The gene calls are TRBV18 and TRBJ2-7, with 10 positions matching TRBD1. CDR1 and CDR2 (germline): KGHSH, LQKENI. J lost 5 bases, V lost 2 bases, and 0 bases had no gene match. This CDR3 is built from 13 residues. The CDR3 loop is CASSPGTGDEQYF. As DNA, the CDR3 is TGTGCCAGCTCACCAGGGACAGGGGACGAGCAGTACTTC.

The gene calls are TRBV7-3 and TRBJ2-7; 12 bases are a match to TRBD2. The J segment lost 5 bases and the V segment lost 5 bases, leaving 10 bases of the junction unmatched. Germline V gene data show CDR1 as SGHTA and CDR2 as FQGTGA. The CDR3 contains 16 residues. The CDR3 reads CASSPGLGLAGHEQYF. CDR3 nucleotides: TGTGCCAGCAGCCCAGGGCTGGGACTAGCGGGCCACGAGCAGTACTTC.

The CDR3 spells CASSYGGGYGYTF. CDR3 coding DNA: TGTGCCAGCAGTTATGGGGGGGGCTATGGCTACACCTTC. This chain uses TRBV12-3 or TRBV12-4 with TRBJ1-2; tentative D call: TRBD1 (5 bases). Trimming left V 4 bases short and J 4 bases short, with 10 bases between. The CDR3 is 13 residues long.

The rearrangement joins TRBV7-9 to TRBJ1-6, with a weak D call TRBD1 (5 bases). CDR1 is SEHNR, CDR2 FQNEAQ, per germline (reference sequence). The CDR3 contains 14 residues. Trimming shortened V by 1 base and J by 7 bases, and 8 bases separated the two germline ends. The CDR3 reads CASSLGQRNSPLHF. CDR3 nucleotides: TGTGCCAGCAGCTTAGGACAGAGGAATTCACCCCTCCACTTT.

About this clone itself: The junction differs from germline at one of its ends, possibly a read error. The rearrangement uses TRBV7-2 and TRBJ2-7, with 7 bases aligning to TRBD2. Germline CDR1 and CDR2: SGHTA and FQGNSA. The CDR3 runs 15 residues. CDR3 region: CASSLLAVAGYQQYF. As DNA, the CDR3 is TGTGCCAGCAGCTTGCTAGCGGTAGCGGGCTACCAGCAGTACTTC.

In regard to this clone: The sample carries other DNA sequences with the same CDR3. The V and J genes are TRBV28 and TRBJ2-3; maybe TRBD1 (5 bases). In germline, CDR1 is MDHEN, CDR2 SYDVKM. CDR3 length: 15 amino acids. V was cut by 2 bases and J by 2 bases, with 11 bases left in between. This CDR3 reads CASSLGGASTDTQYF. The DNA for the CDR3 is TGTGCCAGCAGTTTAGGTGGGGCCTCCACAGATACGCAGTATTTT.